The clone carrying this TCR beta chain turned up a few times. The length of the CDR3 is 11 residues. Trimming stripped 8 bases from V and 8 bases from J, with 12 bases between. Assay used: immunoSEQ multiplex PCR; TCRdb lists only in-frame clones, some missing. The repertoire holds about 50,000 clones, with about 84% as singletons. The source of the sample is a study of blood T cell repertoires in COVID-19. This chain uses TRBV12-3 or TRBV12-4 with TRBJ1-1; D ambiguous. Sequencing used peripheral blood. The TCR comes from a woman aged 55-69 years with acute or convalescent COVID-19. Here the CDR3 reads CASYRRSEAFF. For the CDR3, the DNA is TGTGCCAGCTACCGACGGAGCGAAGCTTTCTTT.